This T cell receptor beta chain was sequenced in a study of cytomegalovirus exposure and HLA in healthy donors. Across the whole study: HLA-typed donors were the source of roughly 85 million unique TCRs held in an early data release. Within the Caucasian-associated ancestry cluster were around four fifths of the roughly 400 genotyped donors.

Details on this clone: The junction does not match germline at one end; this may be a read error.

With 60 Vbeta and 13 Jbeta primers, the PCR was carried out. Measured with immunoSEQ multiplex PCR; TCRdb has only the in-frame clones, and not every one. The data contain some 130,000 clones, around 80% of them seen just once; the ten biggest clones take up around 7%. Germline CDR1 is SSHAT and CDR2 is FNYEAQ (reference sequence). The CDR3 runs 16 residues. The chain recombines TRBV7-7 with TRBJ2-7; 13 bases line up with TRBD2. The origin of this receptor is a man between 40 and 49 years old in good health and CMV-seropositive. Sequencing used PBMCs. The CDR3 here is CASSPGLAGTGYEQYF. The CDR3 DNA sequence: TGTGCTAGCAGCCCGGGACTAGCGGGGACCGGCTACGAGCAGTACTTC.